This T cell receptor beta chain was found in a study of blood T cell repertoires in COVID-19. Turning to the study itself: In each case, the material was cDNA or gDNA derived from T cells, B-cell-depleted T cells, or PBMCs.

The CDR3 has 15 residues. CDR1 is SGHTA, CDR2 FQGNSA, per germline. V shed 2 bases and J shed 2 bases, with 13 bases lying between them. Authors' processing steps: From reference gene primer amplification, estimates of nucleated cell counts were derived. TCRdb keeps only in-frame clones here, not all; method: immunoSEQ multiplex PCR. That table furnishes V, J and clone size, whereas the DNA furnished D and trimming. The data contain 230,000 or so clones, around 82% of them singletons. V and J are TRBV7-2 and TRBJ2-7; D possibly corresponds to TRBD2 (6 bases). The TCR was taken from a man in his forties or fifties with active or convalescent COVID-19. The sample taken for sequencing was peripheral blood. CDR3 residues: CASSLSGGITYEQYF. DNA of the CDR3: TGTGCCAGCAGCTTATCTGGCGGGATAACCTACGAGCAGTACTTC.